These T cell receptor beta chains were read from a single sample in a study of cytomegalovirus exposure and HLA in healthy donors. The method was immunoSEQ multiplex PCR; TCRdb's version includes in-frame clones alone and lacks a portion of them. Here the sample spans under 110,000 clones, approximately 79% being singletons. Material: PBMCs. The receptors come from a man aged 60-69 years in good health and CMV-seronegative. CDR3s include the opening cysteine and the closing phenylalanine or tryptophan.

TRBV18	TRBJ1-2	CASSRGENYGYTF
TRBV9	TRBJ2-3	CASSVAGAGADTQYF
TRBV30	TRBJ1-1	CAWTGQGRNTEAFF
TRBV6-4	TRBJ2-5	CASSPSGGQETQYF
TRBV5-1	TRBJ2-2	CASSLLEDRTGELFF
TRBV7-3	TRBJ1-1	CASSDRPSTEAFF
TRBV7-6	TRBJ1-2	CASSLDPDSNYGYTF
TRBV7-2	TRBJ2-7	CASSLGGLQYF
TRBV18	TRBJ1-1	CASSPRVPGQGDTEAFF
TRBV4-2	TRBJ2-1	CASSLELTGYNEQFF
TRBV7-8	TRBJ2-3	CASSLRLAGGQPTDTQYF
TRBV7-9	TRBJ2-2	CASSLDVRPEATGELFF
TRBV4-3	TRBJ1-2	CASSQDSGANYGYTF
TRBV27	TRBJ2-2	CASSLSGVGTGELFF
TRBV2	TRBJ2-1	CASTLLWQGAVGEQFF
TRBV11-1	TRBJ1-6	CASSRDRGDSPLHF
TRBV5-1	TRBJ2-3	CASSRGQGWIDTQYF